This entry lists 27 T cell receptor beta chains sequenced from one sample in a study of siplizumab effects on memory and regulatory T cells. TCRdb's table, derived via immunoSEQ multiplex PCR, lists solely in-frame clones and lacks some. The table records 80,000 to 130,000 clones, 90% to 95% of them present only once. The sequencing input was Tregs sorted from blood. These receptors were taken from a human donor in good health.

The genes are TRBV28 and TRBJ2-4; maybe TRBD1 (6 bases). V dropped 2 bases and J dropped 9 bases, with 14 bases sitting between them. The CDR3 length is 14 residues. Germline V gene lookup returns CDR1 MDHEN and CDR2 SYDVKM. The chain's CDR3 is CASSLGGQIGIQYF. CDR3 sequence (DNA): TGTGCCAGCAGTTTAGGTGGACAGATTGGCATTCAGTACTTC.

The J gene is TRBJ2-7, the V gene TRBV6-1; 7 positions agree with TRBD2. The CDR3 is 15 amino acids. V was clipped by 5 bases and J by 2 bases; unmatched bases: 9. The germline V gene encodes CDR1 MNHNS and CDR2 SASEGT. CDR3 nucleotide sequence: TGTGCCAGCAGTCCGACGACGGGGGGTCCCTACGAGCAGTACTTC. Translated, it gives CASSPTTGGPYEQYF.

The genes are TRBV5-8 and TRBJ2-3; D is undetermined. The CDR3 contains 14 residues. The V end lost 5 bases, the J end lost 0 bases, and 10 bases lay between the germline ends. Germline assignment: CDR1 SGHTS and CDR2 YDEGEE. The CDR3 DNA follows: TGTGCCAGCAGGCGTACCCCTAGCACAGATACGCAGTATTTT. It codes for CASRRTPSTDTQYF.

The count of this clone is one. This chain links TRBV7-9 with TRBJ1-5; D is ambiguous. Germline-derived CDR1 and CDR2 are SEHNR and FQNEAQ (reference sequence). The CDR3 has 14 amino acids. V was shortened by 4 bases and J by 1 base, with 8 bases between the two germline ends. Written as DNA, the CDR3 is TGTGCCAGCAGCTCCTTAGGGAGCAATCAGCCCCAGCATTTT. Its protein is CASSSLGSNQPQHF.

This clone was observed a single time. The rearrangement joins TRBV5-1 to TRBJ2-5; 7 positions agree with TRBD1. Germline lookup yields CDR1 SGHRS and CDR2 YFSETQ. The CDR3 is 15 amino acids. Trimming took 0 bases from V and 5 from J; bases not matched to a gene: 7. CDR3 nucleotides: TGCGCCAGCAGCTTGGACAGGGGTGTTCGGGAGACCCAGTACTTC. Its protein is CASSLDRGVRETQYF.

This sequence joins TRBV7-9 and TRBJ2-2; weak D call: TRBD1 (5 bases). Germline assignment: CDR1 SEHNR and CDR2 FQNEAQ (reference sequence). V was pared by 1 base and J by 4 bases, with 19 bases between. The CDR3 consists of 18 residues. The CDR3 sequence: CASSLVVGRVRATGELFF. The CDR3 nucleotides read TGTGCCAGCAGCTTAGTTGTCGGCCGGGTCAGGGCCACCGGGGAGCTGTTTTTT.

Only one count was recorded for this clone. The chain combines TRBV6-1 with TRBJ1-3; D perhaps matches TRBD1 (6 bases). This CDR3 is built from 15 residues. Germline CDR1 MNHNS, CDR2 SASEGT. V was clipped by 5 bases and J by 4 bases, with 15 bases between them. This CDR3 is CASSLGHNTGNTIYF. CDR3 nucleotide sequence: TGTGCCAGCAGTCTGGGACATAACACAGGAAACACCATATATTTT.

V usage is TRBV19 and J usage is TRBJ2-3; 7 bases align to TRBD1. Unmatched junction bases numbered 5, after V lost 7 bases and J lost 1 base. Per the germline V gene, CDR1 is LNHDA and CDR2 is SQIVND (reference sequence). The CDR3 has 14 amino acids. The CDR3 coding sequence is TGTGCCAGTACTCCAACAGGGGGCACAGATACGCAGTATTTT. Translated: CASTPTGGTDTQYF.

This chain connects TRBV28 to TRBJ1-1, with D maybe TRBD1 (6 bases). CDR3 length: 15 residues. Trimming stripped 6 bases from V and 6 bases from J, with 20 bases between. Germline assignment: CDR1 MDHEN and CDR2 SYDVKM. The CDR3 nucleotides read TGTGCCAGCAGCTTCCTCGGGGGCAAAGGCTCTGAAGCTTTCTTT. Translated, it gives CASSFLGGKGSEAFF.

In its sample, this clone was seen once. The rearrangement uses TRBV28 and TRBJ2-5, with 12 bases that match TRBD2. The V and J ends lost 6 bases and 4 bases, in that order; junction bases with no gene match: 3. Germline CDR1 reads MDHEN; CDR2 reads SYDVKM. The CDR3 totals 14 residues. The CDR3 DNA is TGTGCCAGCAGCTCGGGACTAGCGGGAGAGACCCAGTACTTC. This translates into CASSSGLAGETQYF.

The CDR3 loop reads CSVDGGGSETQYF. The CDR3, as DNA: TGCAGCGTTGATGGCGGGGGCTCTGAGACCCAGTACTTC. V is TRBV29-1 and J is TRBJ2-5, with D possibly matching TRBD2 (7 bases). Trimming pared 3 bases from V and 5 bases from J, leaving 13 bases between. The V gene's germline CDR1 is SQVTM and CDR2 ANQGSEA. The CDR3 runs to 13 residues.

V and J are TRBV9 and TRBJ2-1; 7 bases match TRBD1. The CDR3 totals 13 residues. The junction had 11 bases not matched to a gene; V was cut back by 3 bases and J by 14 bases. Germline assignment: CDR1 SGDLS and CDR2 YYNGEE. Written as DNA, the CDR3 is TGTGCCAGCAGCGGAAGGGGTCAGACAGGGAAGTTCTTC. This gives the protein CASSGRGQTGKFF.

The chain couples TRBV7-8 to TRBJ1-2; a possible D gene is TRBD1 (5 bases). The CDR3 totals 12 residues. Germline V gene lookup returns CDR1 SGHVS and CDR2 FQNEAQ. V was trimmed by 2 bases and J by 7 bases, leaving 8 bases between them. CDR3 loop: CASSLSGLGYTF. The DNA of the CDR3 is TGTGCCAGCAGCTTATCGGGGCTTGGCTACACCTTC.

The gene calls are TRBV6-5 and TRBJ1-6, with 7 bases matching TRBD1. The CDR3 spans 15 residues. V lost 2 bases, J lost 9 bases, and 7 bases stayed unmatched. Germline CDR1 is MNHEY and CDR2 is SVGAGI. The CDR3 coding sequence is TGTGCCAGCAGTTACCGGGGACAGATAGGTTCACCCCTCCACTTT. Protein: CASSYRGQIGSPLHF.

V is TRBV19 and J is TRBJ2-7, with D perhaps matching TRBD2 (6 bases). The ends were cut back, 8 bases at V and 6 bases at J, with 23 bases in the middle. The CDR3 totals 15 residues. The germline gives CDR1 LNHDA, CDR2 SQIVND (reference sequence). The CDR3 coding sequence is TGTGCCAGTTCGATACGGCCCGGGAGCCTTAGCGAGCAGTACTTC. Translating gives CASSIRPGSLSEQYF.

The CDR3 loop reads CAGQGWNEKLFF. Here the CDR3 DNA reads TGTGCCGGACAGGGGTGGAATGAAAAACTGTTTTTT. The rearrangement uses TRBV30 and TRBJ1-4, with 9 positions matching TRBD1. The CDR3 runs to 12 residues. Germline loops: CDR1 GTSNPN, CDR2 SVGIG (reference sequence). Trimming at V came to 8 bases and at J to 5 bases, leaving 3 bases not matched to a gene.

V usage is TRBV18 and J usage is TRBJ2-7, with 7 bases matching TRBD1. With 2 bases clipped from V and 0 bases from J, the junction kept 1 base outside the gene matches. This CDR3 is built from 14 residues. Looked up from germline, CDR1 is KGHSH and CDR2 is LQKENI. Here the CDR3 reads CASSPWDSSYEQYF. The CDR3 coding sequence is TGTGCCAGCTCACCATGGGACAGCTCCTACGAGCAGTACTTC.

The V and J genes are TRBV30 and TRBJ2-2; perhaps TRBD2 as D (5 bases). Germline assignment: CDR1 GTSNPN and CDR2 SVGIG (reference sequence). V was trimmed by 3 bases and J by 6 bases, leaving 14 bases between them. The CDR3 runs to 14 residues. This CDR3 reads CAWRMAGSAGELFF. The CDR3 DNA is TGTGCCTGGAGGATGGCGGGCAGCGCCGGGGAGCTGTTTTTT.

V gene TRBV7-2 combines with J gene TRBJ1-2; TRBD1 matches 9 bases. Germline CDR1 SGHTA, CDR2 FQGNSA. The CDR3 runs 16 residues. Trimming cost V 3 bases and J 4 bases; bases outside gene matches: 9. The chain's CDR3 is CASSFVQGQGPYGYTF. The CDR3 DNA reads as TGTGCCAGCAGCTTTGTACAGGGACAGGGCCCCTATGGCTACACCTTC. Supplemented by reference TRBV7-2 and TRBJ1-2, the full variable domain reads GAGVSQSPSNKVTEKGKDVELRCDPISGHTALYWYRQSLGQGLEFLIYFQGNSAPDKSGLPSDRFSAERTGGSVSTLTIQRTQQEDSAVYLCASSFVQGQGPYGYTFGSGTRLTVV.

This clone was counted only a few times. The chain joins TRBV11-3 to TRBJ2-1, with 8 bases aligning to TRBD2. This CDR3 has 13 amino acids. Germline trimming cut 1 base from V and 10 bases from J; bases unmatched to any gene: 3. The germline V gene encodes CDR1 SGHNT and CDR2 YENEEA. The CDR3 sequence: CASSLVSGAEQFF. In nucleotides, the CDR3 is TGTGCCAGCAGCTTAGTTAGCGGGGCGGAGCAGTTCTTC.

The CDR3 spells CASSQAGGPSYEQYF. The CDR3 DNA sequence: TGTGCCAGCAGCCAAGCGGGAGGGCCCTCCTACGAGCAGTACTTC. This chain joins TRBV4-2 and TRBJ2-7; TRBD2 agrees at 8 bases. The ends lost 1 base at V and 0 bases at J; junction bases unmatched: 2. The CDR3 covers 15 residues. Germline lookup yields CDR1 LGHNA and CDR2 YNFKEQ.

V is TRBV9 and J is TRBJ1-1; 8 positions match TRBD1. The germline CDR1 and CDR2 sequences are SGDLS and YYNGEE. The CDR3 extends over 16 amino acids. The V gene end was trimmed by 4 bases and the J gene end by 0 bases; junction bases not matched to a gene: 8. The CDR3 spells CASSSRTGTMNTEAFF. The CDR3 bases are TGTGCCAGCAGCTCGAGGACAGGGACCATGAACACTGAAGCTTTCTTT. Full variable domain (outside the CDR3, taken from reference TRBV9 and TRBJ1-1): DSGVTQTPKHLITATGQRVTLRCSPRSGDLSVYWYQQSLDQGLQFLIQYYNGEERAKGNILERFSAQQFPDLHSELNLSSLELGDSALYFCASSSRTGTMNTEAFFGQGTRLTVV.

The chain has TRBV6-5 and TRBJ1-1, with 8 bases that match TRBD1. This CDR3 has 15 residues. The V gene end was trimmed by 7 bases and the J gene end by 1 base; junction bases not matched to a gene: 8. Germline V gene data show CDR1 as MNHEY and CDR2 as SVGAGI. The CDR3, as DNA: TGTGCCAGCAAAACCCAGGGGGCGAGGAACACTGAAGCTTTCTTT. Translation gives CASKTQGARNTEAFF.

The chain uses TRBV19 and TRBJ2-5, with TRBD2 matching 10 bases. CDR1 and CDR2 (germline): LNHDA, SQIVND (reference sequence). The ends lost 3 bases at V and 4 bases at J; junction bases unmatched: 8. CDR3 length equals 16 residues. DNA for the CDR3: TGTGCCAGTAGTATCAGAGCGGGAGGGCCCTCAGAGACCCAGTACTTC. Translating it yields CASSIRAGGPSETQYF.

The rearrangement links TRBV28 to TRBJ1-2; 7 bases are shared with TRBD1. Germline-derived CDR1 and CDR2 are MDHEN and SYDVKM. The CDR3 contains 13 residues. The V segment lost 1 base and the J segment 7 bases; nucleotides outside the gene matches: 3. The CDR3 DNA reads as TGTGCCAGCAGTTTATCTAACAGGGGTGGCTACACCTTC. Its translation is CASSLSNRGGYTF.

The chain links TRBV5-1 to TRBJ2-7, with 10 nucleotides matching TRBD2. V lost 0 bases to trimming and J lost 6 bases; unmatched junction nucleotides: 3. The germline V gene has CDR1 SGHRS and CDR2 YFSETQ. The CDR3 sequence is 14 residues long. Written as DNA, the CDR3 is TGCGCCAGCAGCTTGGAACTAGCGGGGCCCGAGCAGTACTTC. It specifies CASSLELAGPEQYF.

The V and J genes are TRBV18 and TRBJ2-7; weak D call: TRBD1 (5 bases). Trimming removed 2 bases at V and 6 bases at J, with 14 bases between. There are 14 residues in the CDR3. CDR1 KGHSH and CDR2 LQKENI come from the germline V gene. CDR3 region: CASSPTSTGSEQYF. CDR3 DNA: TGTGCCAGCTCACCAACGTCCACAGGCTCCGAGCAGTACTTC.